The sample holds one count of the clone carrying this T cell receptor (beta chain). The CDR3 consists of 16 residues. V was clipped by 0 bases and J by 3 bases; unmatched bases: 9. Germline values: CDR1 SGDLS, CDR2 YYNGEE. Recruitment covered about 25 US areas and drew participants whose ages spanned about 18 to 100 years. Self-reported history from a screening survey and questionnaire set each donor's cohort. This sample was taken from a study of blood T cell repertoires in COVID-19. As for the study in general: COVID-19 samples collected from the United States, Italy and Spain covered acute and convalescent phases. T cells, B-cell-depleted T cells, or PBMCs supplied cDNA or gDNA.

This table comes from immunoSEQ multiplex PCR, and its TCRdb copy is limited to in-frame clones, with some not included. The table has around 200,000 clones, more than 70% seen once. The sequence derives from a man between 40 and 49 years old who had recovered from COVID-19. The chain combines TRBV9 with TRBJ2-7; 7 bases fit TRBD1. The specimen sequenced was PBMCs or T cells enriched from blood (not recorded which). The CDR3 DNA reads as TGTGCCAGCAGCGTAGGAACCGGGACAGCAGGCTACGAGCAGTACTTC. It codes for CASSVGTGTAGYEQYF.